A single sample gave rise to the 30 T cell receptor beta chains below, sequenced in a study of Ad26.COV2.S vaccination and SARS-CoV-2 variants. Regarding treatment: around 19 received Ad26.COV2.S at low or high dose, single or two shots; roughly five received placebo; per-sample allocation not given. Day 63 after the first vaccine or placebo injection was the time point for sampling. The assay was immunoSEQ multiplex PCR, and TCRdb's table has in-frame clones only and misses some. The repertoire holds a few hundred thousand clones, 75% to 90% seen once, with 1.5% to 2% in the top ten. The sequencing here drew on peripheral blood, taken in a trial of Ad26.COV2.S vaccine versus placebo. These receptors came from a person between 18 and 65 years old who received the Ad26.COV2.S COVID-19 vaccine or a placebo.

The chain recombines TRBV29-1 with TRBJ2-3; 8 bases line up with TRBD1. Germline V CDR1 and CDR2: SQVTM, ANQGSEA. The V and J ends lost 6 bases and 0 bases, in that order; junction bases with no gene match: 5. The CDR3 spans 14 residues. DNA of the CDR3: TGCAGCGTGACAGGGGTTGCTAGCACAGATACGCAGTATTTT. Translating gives CSVTGVASTDTQYF.

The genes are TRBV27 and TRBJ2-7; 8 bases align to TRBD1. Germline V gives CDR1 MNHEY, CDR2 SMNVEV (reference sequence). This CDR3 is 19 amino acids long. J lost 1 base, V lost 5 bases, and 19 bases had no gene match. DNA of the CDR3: TGTGCCAGCAGTAGCCCAGCCCGAACAGGGGGAGACCGATCCTACGAGCAGTACTTC. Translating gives CASSSPARTGGDRSYEQYF.

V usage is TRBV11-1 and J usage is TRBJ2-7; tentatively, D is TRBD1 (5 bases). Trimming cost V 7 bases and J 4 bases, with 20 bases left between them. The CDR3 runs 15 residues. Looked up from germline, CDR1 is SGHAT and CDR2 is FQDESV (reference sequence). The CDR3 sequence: CASNPEGAPHYEQYF. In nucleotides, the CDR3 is TGTGCCAGCAACCCAGAAGGGGCCCCCCATTACGAGCAGTACTTC.

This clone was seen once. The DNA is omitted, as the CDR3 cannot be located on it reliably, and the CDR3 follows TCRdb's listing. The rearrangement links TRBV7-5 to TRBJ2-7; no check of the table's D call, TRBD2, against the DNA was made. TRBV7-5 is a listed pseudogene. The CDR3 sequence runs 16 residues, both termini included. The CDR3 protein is CARSLVGSGSPYEQYF.

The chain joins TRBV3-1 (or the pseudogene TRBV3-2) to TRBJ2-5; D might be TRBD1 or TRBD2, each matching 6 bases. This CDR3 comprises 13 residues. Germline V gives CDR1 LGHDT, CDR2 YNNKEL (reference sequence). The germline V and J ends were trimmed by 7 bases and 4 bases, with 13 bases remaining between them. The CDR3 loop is CASNRGPGETQYF. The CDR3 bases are TGTGCCAGCAACCGGGGGCCCGGAGAGACCCAGTACTTC.

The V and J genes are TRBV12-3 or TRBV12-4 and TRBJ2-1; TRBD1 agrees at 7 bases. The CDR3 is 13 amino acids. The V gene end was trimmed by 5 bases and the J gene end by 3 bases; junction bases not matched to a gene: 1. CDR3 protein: CASSRQGYNEQFF. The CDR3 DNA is TGTGCCAGCAGTAGACAGGGCTACAATGAGCAGTTCTTC.

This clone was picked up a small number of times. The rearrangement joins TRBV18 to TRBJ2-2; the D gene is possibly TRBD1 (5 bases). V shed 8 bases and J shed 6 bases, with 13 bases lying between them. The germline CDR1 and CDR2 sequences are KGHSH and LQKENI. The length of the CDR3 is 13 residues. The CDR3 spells CASNPQGAGELFF. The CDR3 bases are TGTGCCAGCAATCCCCAGGGCGCCGGGGAGCTGTTTTTT.

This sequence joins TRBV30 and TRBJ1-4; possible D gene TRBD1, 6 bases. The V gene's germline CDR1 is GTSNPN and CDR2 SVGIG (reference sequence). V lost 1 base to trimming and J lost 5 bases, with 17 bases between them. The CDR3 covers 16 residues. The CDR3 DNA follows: TGTGCCTGGAGTGAACTGGTTGGGGGACAAAATGAAAAACTGTTTTTT. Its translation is CAWSELVGGQNEKLFF.

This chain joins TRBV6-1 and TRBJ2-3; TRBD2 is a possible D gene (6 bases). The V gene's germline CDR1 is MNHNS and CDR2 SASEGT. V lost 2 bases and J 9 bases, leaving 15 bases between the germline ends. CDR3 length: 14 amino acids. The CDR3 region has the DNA TGTGCCAGCAGTGAAACCCGGACTACCCCAACGCAGTATTTT. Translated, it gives CASSETRTTPTQYF.

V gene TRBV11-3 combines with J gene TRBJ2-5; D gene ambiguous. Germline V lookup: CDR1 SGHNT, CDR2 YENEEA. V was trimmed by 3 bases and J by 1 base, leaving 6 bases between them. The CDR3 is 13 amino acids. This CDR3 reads CASSFSPQETQYF. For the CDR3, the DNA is TGTGCCAGCAGCTTTTCCCCCCAAGAGACCCAGTACTTC.

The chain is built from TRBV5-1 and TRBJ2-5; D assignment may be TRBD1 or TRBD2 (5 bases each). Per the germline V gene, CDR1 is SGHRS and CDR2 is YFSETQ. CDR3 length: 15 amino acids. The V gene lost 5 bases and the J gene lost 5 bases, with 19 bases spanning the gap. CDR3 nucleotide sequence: TGCGCCAGCAGATTAGAGATGGGGGTAATGGAGACCCAGTACTTC. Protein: CASRLEMGVMETQYF.

Written as DNA, the CDR3 is TGTGCCAGCAGTTTAACTGATCCGAATACGCAGTATTTT. Residues: CASSLTDPNTQYF. The chain recombines TRBV28 with TRBJ2-3; D remains ambiguous. Between the trimmed V and J ends, which lost 2 bases and 7 bases, there was a span of 10 bases. The germline V gene has CDR1 MDHEN and CDR2 SYDVKM. The CDR3 is 13 residues long.

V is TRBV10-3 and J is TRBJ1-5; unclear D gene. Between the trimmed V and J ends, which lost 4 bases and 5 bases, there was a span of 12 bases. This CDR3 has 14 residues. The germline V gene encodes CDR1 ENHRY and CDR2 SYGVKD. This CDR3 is CAISAGSNDQPQHF. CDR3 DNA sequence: TGTGCCATCAGTGCGGGATCGAATGATCAGCCCCAGCATTTT.

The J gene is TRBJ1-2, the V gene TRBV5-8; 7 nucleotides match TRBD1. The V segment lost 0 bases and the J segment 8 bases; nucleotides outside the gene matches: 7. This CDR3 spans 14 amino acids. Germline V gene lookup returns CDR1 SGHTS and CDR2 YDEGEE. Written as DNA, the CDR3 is TGTGCCAGCAGCTTGGATGATAGGGGGCTAGGCTACACCTTC. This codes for CASSLDDRGLGYTF. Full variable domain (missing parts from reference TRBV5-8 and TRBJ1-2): EAGVTQSPTHLIKTRGQQATLRCSPISGHTSVYWYQQALGLGLQFLLWYDEGEERNRGNFPPRFSGRQFPNYSSELNVNALELEDSALYLCASSLDDRGLGYTFGSGTRLTVV.

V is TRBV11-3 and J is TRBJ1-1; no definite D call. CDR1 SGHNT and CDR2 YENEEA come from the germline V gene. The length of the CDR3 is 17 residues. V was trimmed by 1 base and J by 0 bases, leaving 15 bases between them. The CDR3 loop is CASSLVGLTDMNTEAFF. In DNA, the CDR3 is TGTGCCAGCAGCTTAGTAGGCCTTACCGACATGAACACTGAAGCTTTCTTT.

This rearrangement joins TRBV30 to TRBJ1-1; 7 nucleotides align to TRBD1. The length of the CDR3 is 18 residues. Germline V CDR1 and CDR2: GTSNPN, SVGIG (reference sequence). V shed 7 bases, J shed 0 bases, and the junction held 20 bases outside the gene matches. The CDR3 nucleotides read TGTGCCTCCTCTCACCGTCCCCGGGACAGCAAAATGAACACTGAAGCTTTCTTT. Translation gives CASSHRPRDSKMNTEAFF.

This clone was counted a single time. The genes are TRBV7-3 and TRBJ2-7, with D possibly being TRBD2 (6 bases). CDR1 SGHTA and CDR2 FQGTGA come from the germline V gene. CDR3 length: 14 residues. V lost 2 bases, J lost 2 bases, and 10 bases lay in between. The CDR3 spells CASSLLARTYEQYF. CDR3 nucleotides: TGTGCCAGCAGCTTACTAGCGCGGACCTACGAGCAGTACTTC.

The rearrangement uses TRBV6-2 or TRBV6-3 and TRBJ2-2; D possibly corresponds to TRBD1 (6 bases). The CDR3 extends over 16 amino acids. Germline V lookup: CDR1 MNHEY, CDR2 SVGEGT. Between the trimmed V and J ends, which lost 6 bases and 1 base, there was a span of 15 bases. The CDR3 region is CASSSLPRGNTGELFF. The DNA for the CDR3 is TGTGCCAGCAGCTCACTACCCAGGGGGAACACCGGGGAGCTGTTTTTT.

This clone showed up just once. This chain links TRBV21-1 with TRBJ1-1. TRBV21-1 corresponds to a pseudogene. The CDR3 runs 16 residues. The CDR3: CASSKGWKGENTEAFF. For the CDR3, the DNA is TGTGCCAGCAGCAAAGGTTGGAAGGGAGAAAACACTGAAGCTTTCTTT.

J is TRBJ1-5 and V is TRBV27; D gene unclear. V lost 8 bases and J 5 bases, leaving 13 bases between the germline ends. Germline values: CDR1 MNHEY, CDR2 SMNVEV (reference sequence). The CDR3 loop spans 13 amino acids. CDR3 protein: CASSPLGYQPQHF. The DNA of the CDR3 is TGTGCCAGCTCCCCCCTTGGGTATCAGCCCCAGCATTTT.

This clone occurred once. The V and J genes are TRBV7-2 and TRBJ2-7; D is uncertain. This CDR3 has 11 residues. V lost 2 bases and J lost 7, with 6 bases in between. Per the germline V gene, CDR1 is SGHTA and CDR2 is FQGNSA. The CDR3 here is CASSLFGEQYF. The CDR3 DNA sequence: TGTGCCAGCAGCTTATTCGGGGAGCAGTACTTC.

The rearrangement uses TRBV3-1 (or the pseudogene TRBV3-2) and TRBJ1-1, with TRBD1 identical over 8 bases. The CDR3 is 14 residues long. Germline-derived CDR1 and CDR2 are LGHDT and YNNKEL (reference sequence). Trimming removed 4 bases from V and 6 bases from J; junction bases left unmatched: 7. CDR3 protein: CASSRRGQVAEAFF. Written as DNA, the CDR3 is TGTGCCAGCAGCCGCCGGGGACAGGTCGCTGAAGCTTTCTTT.

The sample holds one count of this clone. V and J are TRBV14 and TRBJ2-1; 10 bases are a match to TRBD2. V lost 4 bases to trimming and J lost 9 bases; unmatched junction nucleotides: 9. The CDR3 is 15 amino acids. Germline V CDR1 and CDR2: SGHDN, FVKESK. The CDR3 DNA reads TGTGCCAGCAGCCTCCCGGGACTAGCGTTTGGTGAGCAGTTCTTC. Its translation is CASSLPGLAFGEQFF.

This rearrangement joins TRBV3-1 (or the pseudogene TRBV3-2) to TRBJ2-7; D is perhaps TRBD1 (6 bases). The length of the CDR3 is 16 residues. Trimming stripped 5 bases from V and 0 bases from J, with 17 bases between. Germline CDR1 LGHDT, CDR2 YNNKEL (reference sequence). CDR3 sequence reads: CASSSGAGAVSYEQYF. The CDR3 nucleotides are TGTGCCAGCAGCTCAGGGGCAGGGGCAGTCTCCTACGAGCAGTACTTC.

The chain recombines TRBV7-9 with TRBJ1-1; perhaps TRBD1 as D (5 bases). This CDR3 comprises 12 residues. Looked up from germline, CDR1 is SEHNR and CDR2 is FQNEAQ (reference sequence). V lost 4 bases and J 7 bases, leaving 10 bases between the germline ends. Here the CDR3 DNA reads TGTGCCAGCAGCTGGGGGACGGGTGAAGCTTTCTTT. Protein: CASSWGTGEAFF. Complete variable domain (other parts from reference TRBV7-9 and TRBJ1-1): DTGVSQNPRHKITKRGQNVTFRCDPISEHNRLYWYRQTLGQGPEFLTYFQNEAQLEKSRLLSDRFSAERPKGSFSTLEIQRTEQGDSAMYLCASSWGTGEAFFGQGTRLTVV.

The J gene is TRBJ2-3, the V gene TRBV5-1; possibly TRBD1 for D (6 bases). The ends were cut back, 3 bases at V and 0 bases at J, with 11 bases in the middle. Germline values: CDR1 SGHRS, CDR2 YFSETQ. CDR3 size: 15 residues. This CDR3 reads CASSSTGTSTDTQYF. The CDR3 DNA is TGCGCCAGCAGCTCCACAGGGACGAGCACAGATACGCAGTATTTT.

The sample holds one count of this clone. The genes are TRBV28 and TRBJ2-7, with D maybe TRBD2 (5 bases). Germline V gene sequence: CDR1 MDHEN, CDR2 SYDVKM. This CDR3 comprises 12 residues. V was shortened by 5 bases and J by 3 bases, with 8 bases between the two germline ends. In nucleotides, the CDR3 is TGTGCCAGCAGTGTCGGGGACTACGAGCAGTACTTC. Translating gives CASSVGDYEQYF. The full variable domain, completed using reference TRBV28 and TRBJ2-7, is DVKVTQSSRYLVKRTGEKVFLECVQDMDHENMFWYRQDPGLGLRLIYFSYDVKMKEKGDIPEGYSVSREKKERFSLILESASTNQTSMYLCASSVGDYEQYFGPGTRLTVT.

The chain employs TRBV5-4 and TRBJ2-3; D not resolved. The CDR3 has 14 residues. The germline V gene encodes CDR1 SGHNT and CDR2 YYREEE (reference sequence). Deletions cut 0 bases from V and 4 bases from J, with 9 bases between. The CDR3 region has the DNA TGTGCCAGCAGCTTGGTAGGTTCCGCAGATACGCAGTATTTT. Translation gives CASSLVGSADTQYF.

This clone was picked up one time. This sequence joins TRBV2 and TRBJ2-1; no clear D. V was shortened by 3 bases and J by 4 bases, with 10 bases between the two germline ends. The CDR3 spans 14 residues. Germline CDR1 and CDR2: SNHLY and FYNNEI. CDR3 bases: TGTGCCAGCAGTGACGGAAGTGGGTACAATGAGCAGTTCTTC. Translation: CASSDGSGYNEQFF.

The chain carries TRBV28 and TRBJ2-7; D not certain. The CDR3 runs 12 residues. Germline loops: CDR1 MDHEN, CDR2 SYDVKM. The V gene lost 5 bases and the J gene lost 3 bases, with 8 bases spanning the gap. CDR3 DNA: TGTGCCAGCAGTGTCTCTTACTACGAGCAGTACTTC. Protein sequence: CASSVSYYEQYF.